The T cell receptor (beta chain) under discussion was sequenced for a study of blood T cell repertoires in COVID-19. About the research overall: Nucleic acid was either cDNA or gDNA, and it came from T cells, B-cell-depleted T cells, or PBMCs.

Sequencing used immunoSEQ multiplex PCR; TCRdb keeps in-frame clones, though not all of them. The sample lists under 150,000 clones; around four fifths were seen once. The CDR3 totals 15 residues. Germline CDR1 is SGHRS and CDR2 is YFSETQ. The germline V and J ends were trimmed by 1 base and 0 bases, with 7 bases remaining between them. J is TRBJ2-2 and V is TRBV5-1; possibly TRBD1 for D (5 bases). The sequencing sample was made of peripheral blood. The receptor comes from a man younger than 45 with acute or convalescent COVID-19. The CDR3 coding sequence is TGCGCCAGCAGCTTGCACAGGACGAACACCGGGGAGCTGTTTTTT. This codes for CASSLHRTNTGELFF. Filled out from reference TRBV5-1 and TRBJ2-2, the complete variable domain reads KAGVTQTPRYLIKTRGQQVTLSCSPISGHRSVSWYQQTPGQGLQFLFEYFSETQRNKGNFPGRFSGRQFSNSRSEMNVSTLELGDSALYLCASSLHRTNTGELFFGEGSRLTVL.